Each of the 3 T cell receptor beta chains below was sequenced from the same sample in a study of cytomegalovirus exposure and HLA in healthy donors. With 60 Vbeta and 13 Jbeta primers, the PCR was carried out. The assay was immunoSEQ multiplex PCR, and TCRdb's table has in-frame clones only and misses some. Among 70,000 to 80,000 clones listed, roughly four fifths were seen once. Specimen: PBMCs. The source of these receptors is a man younger than 35 in good health and CMV-seronegative.

This clone was observed a few times. The chain has TRBV19 and TRBJ2-1, with 9 bases aligning to TRBD1. V trimming: 8 bases; J trimming: 1 base; junction bases outside the gene matches: 3. Germline lookup yields CDR1 LNHDA and CDR2 SQIVND (reference sequence). This CDR3 is 14 amino acids long. The CDR3 DNA reads TGTGCCAGTTCAGACAGGGGGTCCTACAATGAGCAGTTCTTC. This encodes CASSDRGSYNEQFF. Based on the CDR3 plus reference TRBV19 and TRBJ2-1, the full variable domain is DGGITQSPKYLFRKEGQNVTLSCEQNLNHDAMYWYRQDPGQGLRLIYYSQIVNDFQKGDIAEGYSVSREKKESFPLTVTSAQKNPTAFYLCASSDRGSYNEQFFGPGTRLTVL.

With respect to this clone: The sample holds other DNA sequences that translate to the same CDR3. The chain uses TRBV5-1 and TRBJ2-2; weak D call: TRBD1 (5 bases). The CDR3 runs to 14 residues. Trimming pared 5 bases from V and 4 bases from J, leaving 12 bases between. Germline values: CDR1 SGHRS, CDR2 YFSETQ. The CDR3 DNA follows: TGCGCCAGCAGGGTCTCAGGGATCACCGGGGAGCTGTTTTTT. It codes for CASRVSGITGELFF.

V usage is TRBV6-5 and J usage is TRBJ1-2; the D gene is possibly TRBD1 (5 bases). Germline lookup yields CDR1 MNHEY and CDR2 SVGAGI. V shed 0 bases and J shed 3 bases, with 11 bases lying between them. The CDR3 spans 15 residues. CDR3 coding DNA: TGTGCCAGCAGTTACTCAGGGGTGGAACACTATGGCTACACCTTC. Protein sequence: CASSYSGVEHYGYTF.